This is a list of T cell receptor beta chains from one sample in a study of cytomegalovirus exposure and HLA in healthy donors. Assay: immunoSEQ multiplex PCR; the TCRdb copy retains only in-frame clones and omits some. The table shows 130,000 to 150,000 clones, with over 80% occurring only once. Sequenced input: PBMCs. The receptors were sampled from a woman in her thirties in good health and CMV-seronegative. Each CDR3 is given with its conserved first and last residue. Fields, in order: CDR3 length, D gene, V gene, J gene, clone size, CDR3 protein, CDR3 DNA. The D gene is left open where the match is weak. Clone size, where shown, is once, few, many, or a class for clones that have expanded.

>15|-|TRBV11-2|TRBJ1-6|once
CASSLDGRLGSPLHF
TGTGCCAGCAGCTTAGACGGCAGGTTAGGTTCACCCCTCCACTTT
>16|-|TRBV2|TRBJ1-1|-
CASSESSTRRGTEAFF
TGTGCCAGCAGTGAGTCGAGTACCCGAAGGGGGACTGAAGCTTTCTTT
>14|TRBD1|TRBV9|TRBJ2-2|-
CASSGDRATGELFF
TGTGCCAGCAGCGGAGACAGGGCCACCGGGGAGCTGTTTTTT
>16|-|TRBV30|TRBJ1-3|-
CAWSGTAQVSGNTIYF
TGTGCCTGGAGTGGAACGGCACAGGTCTCTGGAAACACCATATATTTT
>14|TRBD1|TRBV15|TRBJ2-5|-
CATSDRTGQETQYF
TGTGCCACCAGCGACAGGACAGGGCAAGAGACCCAGTACTTC
>13|TRBD1|TRBV29-1|TRBJ2-5|-
CSVTGGRLETQYF
TGCAGCGTTACAGGGGGCCGGCTAGAGACCCAGTACTTC
>16|TRBD1|TRBV7-2|TRBJ2-3|-
CASSWIGQVSTDTQYF
TGTGCCAGCAGCTGGATCGGACAGGTTAGCACAGATACGCAGTATTTT
>14|TRBD1|TRBV9|TRBJ1-5|-
CASSSWTGSQPQHF
TGTGCCAGCAGCTCCTGGACAGGGTCCCAGCCCCAGCATTTT
>12|-|TRBV6-1|TRBJ2-7|-
CASKIRDYEQYF
TGTGCCAGCAAAATCAGGGACTACGAGCAGTACTTC
>15|TRBD2|TRBV7-9|TRBJ2-7|-
CASSLGGRPTYEQYF
TGTGCCAGCAGCTTAGGCGGGAGGCCCACCTACGAGCAGTACTTC
>14|TRBD1|TRBV29-1|TRBJ1-2|-
CSVEGDSTDYGYTF
TGCAGCGTTGAGGGGGACAGCACGGACTATGGCTACACCTTC
>10|-|TRBV7-9|TRBJ1-2|-
CASSLYGYTF
TGTGCCAGCAGCCTCTATGGCTACACCTTC
>14|TRBD2|TRBV11-2|TRBJ2-7|once
CASSLSGGGYEQYF
TGTGCCAGCAGCCTTAGCGGGGGGGGCTACGAGCAGTACTTC
>13|-|TRBV6-1|TRBJ2-7|few
CASRETGYYEQYF
TGTGCCAGCAGGGAGACAGGTTACTACGAGCAGTACTTC
>14|TRBD2|TRBV6-5|TRBJ2-7|few
CASRDSGSSYEQYF
TGTGCCAGCAGAGACAGCGGGAGCTCCTACGAGCAGTACTTC
>15|-|TRBV7-7|TRBJ2-2|once
CASSRDRWGTGELFF
TGTGCCAGCAGTCGAGACAGGTGGGGCACCGGGGAGCTGTTTTTT
>14|-|TRBV2|TRBJ2-3|-
CASCQQGRSDTQYF
TGTGCCAGCTGCCAACAGGGGAGGTCAGATACGCAGTATTTT
>14|-|TRBV6-6|TRBJ1-1|-
CASRSRDTNTEAFF
TGTGCCAGCAGGTCCCGGGACACCAACACTGAAGCTTTCTTT
>16|TRBD2|TRBV25-1|TRBJ2-1|-
CASSEYTGGGFDEQFF
TGTGCCAGCAGTGAATATACGGGAGGGGGTTTCGATGAGCAGTTCTTC
>15|-|TRBV7-2|TRBJ2-7|-
CASSLAAQNSYEQYF
TGTGCCAGCAGCTTGGCCGCACAGAACTCCTACGAGCAGTACTTC
>15|-|TRBV27|TRBJ1-5|-
CASSFRGDSNQPQHF
TGTGCCAGCAGTTTCAGGGGCGATAGCAATCAGCCCCAGCATTTT
>18|TRBD1|TRBV5-1|TRBJ2-3|-
CASSLEDNRGRDTDTQYF
TGCGCCAGCAGCTTGGAAGATAACAGGGGAAGGGACACAGATACGCAGTATTTT
>16|-|TRBV7-9|TRBJ2-3|-
CASGWTHKDSTDTQYF
TGTGCCAGCGGGTGGACACACAAAGATAGCACAGATACGCAGTATTTT
>14|TRBD2|TRBV25-1|TRBJ2-1|-
CASSGSGSYNEQFF
TGTGCCAGCAGTGGTAGCGGGAGCTACAATGAGCAGTTCTTC
>14|-|TRBV9|TRBJ2-7|-
CASSVETLSYEQYF
TGTGCCAGCAGCGTAGAGACTCTCTCCTACGAGCAGTACTTC
>17|TRBD1|TRBV4-3|TRBJ1-4|few
CASSRRQGAATNEKLFF
TGCGCCAGCAGCCGACGACAGGGGGCTGCAACTAATGAAAAACTGTTTTTT
>15|-|TRBV7-2|TRBJ2-1|-
CASSFRTYSYNEQFF
TGTGCCAGCAGCTTTCGTACTTACTCCTACAATGAGCAGTTCTTC
>14|TRBD1|TRBV7-9|TRBJ2-4|once
CASSLGQGQNIQYF
TGTGCCAGCAGCTTAGGACAGGGCCAAAACATTCAGTACTTC
>13|-|TRBV7-9|TRBJ1-4|few
CASSLEFGRRLFF
TGTGCCAGCAGCTTAGAGTTCGGCAGGCGTCTGTTTTTT
>13|-|TRBV6-1|TRBJ2-4|once
CATRTLAKNIQYF
TGTGCCACCCGGACTCTAGCCAAAAACATTCAGTACTTC
>14|TRBD1|TRBV5-8|TRBJ2-7|-
CASSRGTGPYEQYF
TGTGCCAGCAGCCGCGGGACAGGGCCCTACGAGCAGTACTTC
>15|-|TRBV28|TRBJ1-4|few
CASSLGGARNEKLFF
TGTGCCAGCAGTTTAGGGGGGGCGCGAAATGAAAAACTGTTTTTT
>14|TRBD1|TRBV7-9|TRBJ2-5|-
CASSRGQAQETQYF
TGTGCCAGCAGCCGGGGACAGGCACAAGAGACCCAGTACTTC
>13|TRBD1|TRBV6-1|TRBJ1-1|-
CASSLGQPTEAFF
TGTGCCAGCAGCCTGGGACAGCCCACTGAAGCTTTCTTT
>13|-|TRBV30|TRBJ1-2|-
CAWSVTGNYGYTF
TGTGCCTGGAGTGTTACAGGGAACTATGGCTACACCTTC
>15|-|TRBV10-3|TRBJ1-6|-
CAISTDRPRDSPLHF
TGTGCCATCAGTACCGACAGGCCCCGTGATTCACCCCTCCACTTT
>15|-|TRBV10-3|TRBJ1-3|-
CAISEGAGAGNTIYF
TGTGCCATCAGTGAGGGCGCGGGGGCTGGAAACACCATATATTTT
>14|-|TRBV28|TRBJ2-7|-
CASSFSRGFYEQYF
TGTGCCAGCAGTTTCAGTCGAGGGTTCTACGAGCAGTACTTC
>15|TRBD1|TRBV5-1|TRBJ1-1|-
CASSPSTGGQTEAFF
TGCGCCAGCAGCCCCTCGACAGGGGGCCAAACTGAAGCTTTCTTT
>14|-|TRBV27|TRBJ2-7|-
CASSLRDTNYEQYF
TGTGCCAGCAGTCTCCGGGACACGAACTACGAGCAGTACTTC
>13|TRBD1|TRBV28|TRBJ1-1|-
CASTGGAGTEAFF
TGTGCCTCCACAGGGGGCGCTGGCACTGAAGCTTTCTTT
>18|TRBD2|TRBV28|TRBJ2-6|-
CASSPPAGRLPGANVLTF
TGTGCCAGCAGTCCCCCAGCGGGACGGCTACCTGGGGCCAACGTCCTGACTTTC
>14|-|TRBV28|TRBJ2-7|-
CATSRSLIFRRQYF
TGTGCCACCTCGCGGTCACTTATATTTAGGCGGCAGTACTTC
>15|-|TRBV5-1|TRBJ2-7|-
CASSLGQGIPYEQYF
TGCGCCAGCAGCTTGGGGCAGGGTATACCCTACGAGCAGTACTTC
>16|TRBD2|TRBV11-2|TRBJ2-4|-
CASSPWASSGGNIQYF
TGTGCCAGCAGCCCTTGGGCGAGTAGCGGGGGAAACATTCAGTACTTC
>19|TRBD2|TRBV5-1|TRBJ2-7|-
CASSLQLKTGTSDSYEQYF
TGCGCCAGCAGCTTGCAACTCAAAACCGGGACTAGCGACTCCTACGAGCAGTACTTC
>14|-|TRBV5-1|TRBJ1-2|few
CASSLYPGDYGYTF
TGCGCCAGCAGCTTGTATCCGGGGGACTATGGCTACACCTTC
>16|-|TRBV6-4|TRBJ2-6|few
CASSEDSLSGANVLTF
TGTGCCAGCAGTGAAGACAGCCTCTCTGGGGCCAACGTCCTGACTTTC
>14|-|TRBV19|TRBJ1-3|few
CASSMAGYGNTIYF
TGTGCCAGTAGTATGGCAGGGTACGGAAACACCATATATTTT
>13|-|TRBV11-2|TRBJ2-2|-
CASEGGGSGELFF
TGTGCCAGCGAAGGAGGGGGCTCCGGGGAGCTGTTTTTT